The 31 T cell receptor beta chains in this list originate from one sample, sequenced in a study of regulatory T cells in long-lasting Graves disease. Time point of the sample: newly diagnosed GD, antithyroid drugs for less than 3 months. Preparation of the TCR library used RNA extracted from PBMCs. Investigators prepared the TCR beta libraries by applying iRepertoire HTBI primers and Arm-PCR of CDR3 regions. TCRdb redid the calling of the multiplex PCR reads with MiXCR, one entry per CDR3 protein. The repertoire holds approximately 560,000 distinct CDR3 sequences, with more than 15% as singletons. This same sample was also part of a study on T cells in Graves' hyperthyroidism and ophthalmopathy.

Specimen: peripheral blood mononuclear cells (PBMCs), collected at new diagnosis, from a patient treated with antithyroid drugs. The receptor set was obtained from a man aged 18 to 29 with Graves disease.

V gene TRBV15 combines with J gene TRBJ1-5; the D gene is possibly TRBD1 (5 bases). The CDR3 extends over 14 amino acids. V dropped 5 bases and J dropped 1 base, with 9 bases sitting between them. Germline CDR1 is LNHNV and CDR2 is YYDKDF (reference sequence). The CDR3: CATSPGFSNQPQHF. The CDR3 coding sequence is TGTGCCACCAGCCCAGGGTTCAGCAATCAGCCCCAGCATTTT.

The sample holds many counts of this clonotype. The chain carries TRBV7-6 and TRBJ1-5; D possibly corresponds to TRBD1 (5 bases). Germline V gene data show CDR1 as SGHVS and CDR2 as FNYEAQ. With 1 base removed from V and 7 bases from J, the gap between germline ends came to 8 bases. The CDR3 loop spans 13 amino acids. DNA of the CDR3: TGTGCCAGCAGCTTAGGAGGGGAACAGCCCCAGCATTTT. Translation: CASSLGGEQPQHF.

V usage is TRBV10-2 and J usage is TRBJ2-7; 8 bases are shared with TRBD1. Looked up from germline, CDR1 is WSHSY and CDR2 is SAAADI. This CDR3 comprises 15 residues. Losses at the gene ends were 6 bases for V and 2 bases for J; bases not matched to a gene: 9. Here the CDR3 DNA reads TGCGCCAGCAGAACCAACCGGGACAGGCCCTACGAGCAGTACTTC. This encodes CASRTNRDRPYEQYF.

This clonotype came up many times. The CDR3 region is CASSFPGGREEQFF. The CDR3 region has the DNA TGTGCCAGCAGCTTCCCCGGGGGGAGGGAAGAGCAGTTCTTC. J is TRBJ2-1 and V is TRBV7-3; 7 bases map to TRBD2. This CDR3 is 14 amino acids long. Unmatched junction bases numbered 9, after V lost 3 bases and J lost 10 bases. Germline CDR1 SGHTA, CDR2 FQGTGA.

This sequence joins TRBV27 and TRBJ1-6; D may be TRBD1 (5 bases). The CDR3 is 19 residues long. V lost 4 bases to trimming and J lost 0 bases, with 19 bases between them. In germline, CDR1 is MNHEY, CDR2 SMNVEV (reference sequence). The CDR3 DNA follows: TGTGCCAGCAGTTCAGCCCCGGGACGGTTGGGCTCCTATAATTCACCCCTCCACTTT. It encodes CASSSAPGRLGSYNSPLHF.

This clonotype came up a few times. The genes are TRBV5-1 and TRBJ2-1; 7 positions match TRBD2. With 2 bases clipped from V and 14 bases from J, the junction kept 10 bases outside the gene matches. This CDR3 is built from 13 residues. Germline lookup yields CDR1 SGHRS and CDR2 YFSETQ. CDR3 loop: CASSFLAGVGKFF. The CDR3 nucleotides read TGCGCCAGCAGCTTCTTGGCGGGAGTCGGCAAGTTCTTC.

This clonotype was observed at least ten times. The chain recombines TRBV7-3 with TRBJ1-5; perhaps TRBD1 as D (6 bases). From germline, CDR1 is SGHTA and CDR2 FQGTGA. The CDR3 has 16 residues. Trimming stripped 2 bases from V and 3 bases from J, with 14 bases between. CDR3 residues: CASSLEGQPNNQPQHF. CDR3 sequence (DNA): TGTGCCAGCAGCTTAGAGGGACAACCGAACAATCAGCCCCAGCATTTT.

The sample holds many counts of this clonotype. The genes are TRBV20-1 and TRBJ2-5; D is unresolved. The CDR3 contains 12 residues. From germline, CDR1 is DFQATT and CDR2 SNEGSKA (reference sequence). Trimming took 5 bases from V and 4 from J, leaving 11 bases between them. The CDR3 loop is CSARLLGETQYF. CDR3 nucleotides: TGCAGTGCTCGACTGTTAGGAGAGACCCAGTACTTC.

Here the CDR3 DNA reads TGTGCCAGCAGCCCTCAACTACTAACGTGGAGCTCCTATAATTCACCCCTCCACTTT. Its translation is CASSPQLLTWSSYNSPLHF. The V and J genes are TRBV7-8 and TRBJ1-6; no definite D call. The CDR3 extends over 19 amino acids. Trimming cost V 5 bases and J 0 bases, with 20 bases left between them. The germline gives CDR1 SGHVS, CDR2 FQNEAQ.

This clonotype was seen repeatedly, ten times or more. This chain links TRBV7-2 with TRBJ2-3; the D gene is possibly TRBD1 (6 bases). Germline CDR1 SGHTA, CDR2 FQGNSA. This CDR3 has 16 amino acids. V was clipped by 1 base and J by 2 bases, with 13 bases between them. The CDR3 DNA reads TGTGCCAGCAGCTTAGATCAGGGGCGGGTCACAGATACGCAGTATTTT. It specifies CASSLDQGRVTDTQYF.

This clonotype was seen repeatedly, ten times or more. The chain uses TRBV7-9 and TRBJ2-1, with unresolved D. V gave up 2 bases and J gave up 3 bases, with 8 bases separating them. CDR3 size: 14 residues. In germline, CDR1 is SEHNR, CDR2 FQNEAQ (reference sequence). The CDR3 sequence: CASSLITYYNEQFF. The DNA for the CDR3 is TGTGCCAGCAGCTTAATTACTTACTACAATGAGCAGTTCTTC. The full variable domain, completed using reference TRBV7-9 and TRBJ2-1, is DTGVSQNPRHKITKRGQNVTFRCDPISEHNRLYWYRQTLGQGPEFLTYFQNEAQLEKSRLLSDRFSAERPKGSFSTLEIQRTEQGDSAMYLCASSLITYYNEQFFGPGTRLTVL.

The table lists this clonotype with many counts. V and J are TRBV28 and TRBJ2-1; D unresolved. CDR1 and CDR2 (germline): MDHEN, SYDVKM. Deletions cut 3 bases from V and 6 bases from J, with 15 bases between. This CDR3 is 15 amino acids long. CDR3 loop: CASSLGSLIGNEQFF. The CDR3 bases are TGTGCCAGCAGTTTGGGTTCGCTCATTGGCAATGAGCAGTTCTTC.

This clonotype was seen ten or more times. This rearrangement joins TRBV27 to TRBJ1-4; no clear D gene. Per the germline V gene, CDR1 is MNHEY and CDR2 is SMNVEV (reference sequence). V lost 7 bases, J lost 0 bases, and 9 bases lay in between. This CDR3 has 14 residues. The CDR3 reads CASTTDATNEKLFF. The CDR3 coding sequence is TGTGCCAGCACCACCGATGCAACTAATGAAAAACTGTTTTTT.

Many counts were recorded for this clonotype. The V call is TRBV11-2, the J call TRBJ1-6; TRBD1 matches 9 bases. V shed 5 bases, J shed 9 bases, and the junction held 8 bases outside the gene matches. The germline gives CDR1 SGHAT, CDR2 FQNNGV. The CDR3 extends over 15 amino acids. The CDR3 region is CASSPWTGEVSPLHF. In nucleotides, the CDR3 is TGTGCCAGCAGCCCCTGGACAGGGGAAGTTTCACCCCTCCACTTT.

This clonotype appeared a few times. This CDR3 is CSASSMSDEQFF. CDR3 bases: TGCAGTGCTAGCAGTATGAGCGATGAGCAGTTCTTC. The J gene is TRBJ2-1, the V gene TRBV20-1, with no clear D. Trimming took off 3 bases at V and 8 bases at J, with 11 bases between the two ends. The CDR3 consists of 12 residues. Germline loops: CDR1 DFQATT, CDR2 SNEGSKA (reference sequence).

This clonotype was seen at least ten times. The chain is built from TRBV30 and TRBJ1-1; no clear D gene. V lost 3 bases and J 4 bases, leaving 3 bases between the germline ends. Germline V CDR1 and CDR2: GTSNPN, SVGIG (reference sequence). The CDR3 covers 10 residues. CDR3 residues: CAWRGTEAFF. DNA for the CDR3: TGTGCCTGGAGAGGCACTGAAGCTTTCTTT. The full variable domain, with the rest looked up from reference TRBV30 and TRBJ1-1, is SQTIHQWPATLVQPVGSPLSLECTVEGTSNPNLYWYRQAAGRGLQLLFYSVGIGQISSEVPQNLSASRPQDRQFILSSKKLLLSDSGFYLCAWRGTEAFFGQGTRLTVV.

V usage is TRBV4-2 and J usage is TRBJ2-7, with D uncertain. The CDR3 contains 13 residues. Between the trimmed V and J ends, which lost 7 bases and 6 bases, there was a span of 16 bases. Germline V gene data show CDR1 as LGHNA and CDR2 as YNFKEQ. DNA of the CDR3: TGTGCCAGCAACGTGGAAGTAGGCCGCGAGCAGTACTTC. Translated: CASNVEVGREQYF.

The chain employs TRBV5-1 and TRBJ1-2, with 7 bases identical to TRBD1. This CDR3 comprises 15 residues. The junction had 9 bases not matched to a gene; V was cut back by 5 bases and J by 2 bases. CDR1 SGHRS and CDR2 YFSETQ come from the germline V gene. The CDR3 region has the DNA TGCGCCAGCAGAGATACCCGGGACAGCAACTATGGCTACACCTTC. This translates into CASRDTRDSNYGYTF.

This rearrangement joins TRBV20-1 to TRBJ2-3; tentatively, D is TRBD1 or TRBD2 (6 bases each). The germline gives CDR1 DFQATT, CDR2 SNEGSKA (reference sequence). V lost 8 bases to trimming and J lost 6 bases, with 15 bases between them. The CDR3 has 12 amino acids. The CDR3: CSHPGAADTQYF. DNA for the CDR3: TGCAGTCACCCGGGGGCCGCGGATACGCAGTATTTT.

This clonotype occurred many times. V usage is TRBV28 and J usage is TRBJ2-3; the match to TRBD2 covers 8 bases. V was pared by 3 bases and J by 5 bases, with 13 bases of the junction left unmatched. Germline-derived CDR1 and CDR2 are MDHEN and SYDVKM. The CDR3 is 17 amino acids. The CDR3 loop reads CASSLDVSGNSGDTQYF. DNA for the CDR3: TGTGCCAGCAGTTTGGACGTTAGCGGGAACTCCGGAGATACGCAGTATTTT.

This clonotype was counted many times. The chain combines TRBV28 with TRBJ1-2; D unclear. Germline V gene data show CDR1 as MDHEN and CDR2 as SYDVKM. The length of the CDR3 is 13 residues. The germline V and J ends were trimmed by 5 bases and 2 bases, with 9 bases remaining between them. For the CDR3, the DNA is TGTGCCAGCAGTATTACAGAAAACTATGGCTACACCTTC. Translating it yields CASSITENYGYTF.

This clonotype was observed a few times. J is TRBJ1-5 and V is TRBV28; D is unresolved. V was pared by 6 bases and J by 0 bases, with 12 bases between. The CDR3 runs to 15 residues. Germline V lookup: CDR1 MDHEN, CDR2 SYDVKM. The CDR3 here is CASSSREYSNQPQHF. Here the CDR3 DNA reads TGTGCCAGCAGCTCAAGGGAGTATAGCAATCAGCCCCAGCATTTT.

CDR3: CASSLSGTTPEQQETQYF. The CDR3 DNA follows: TGTGCCAGCAGCTTAAGTGGGACTACTCCAGAACAACAAGAGACCCAGTACTTC. The chain uses TRBV5-5 and TRBJ2-5, with TRBD2 matching 7 bases. The germline gives CDR1 SGHKS, CDR2 YYEKEE (reference sequence). V lost 2 bases and J lost 2; bases outside the gene matches: 15. This CDR3 region has 18 residues.

This clonotype has just a few counts. This rearrangement joins TRBV5-5 to TRBJ1-2; 7 bases agree with TRBD1. From germline, CDR1 is SGHKS and CDR2 YYEKEE (reference sequence). The junction had 10 bases not matched to a gene; V was cut back by 0 bases and J by 5 bases. The CDR3 loop spans 16 amino acids. DNA of the CDR3: TGTGCCAGCAGCTTGGAGGGGGCCCGGGGAGGGTATGGCTACACCTTC. Encoded protein: CASSLEGARGGYGYTF. Full variable domain (outside the CDR3, taken from reference TRBV5-5 and TRBJ1-2): DAGVTQSPTHLIKTRGQQVTLRCSPISGHKSVSWYQQVLGQGPQFIFQYYEKEERGRGNFPDRFSARQFPNYSSELNVNALLLGDSALYLCASSLEGARGGYGYTFGSGTRLTVV.

This clonotype was seen at least ten times. The gene calls are TRBV27 and TRBJ1-1; tentative D call: TRBD1 (5 bases). This CDR3 comprises 19 residues. V was cut by 7 bases and J by 4 bases, with 31 bases left in between. Germline V CDR1 and CDR2: MNHEY, SMNVEV (reference sequence). The CDR3 reads CASTPVGVVGPPLGTEAFF. CDR3 coding DNA: TGTGCCAGCACTCCCGTGGGGGTGGTAGGGCCCCCCCTAGGCACTGAAGCTTTCTTT.

Many counts were recorded for this clonotype. This chain uses TRBV27 with TRBJ2-1; TRBD1 aligns across 8 bases. The ends lost 5 bases at V and 6 bases at J; junction bases unmatched: 18. The CDR3 totals 18 residues. CDR1 and CDR2 (germline): MNHEY, SMNVEV (reference sequence). Written as DNA, the CDR3 is TGTGCCAGCAGTCCCCTCCCAAGGTCCAGGGGGCGCATCAATGAGCAGTTCTTC. Translation: CASSPLPRSRGRINEQFF.

The chain recombines TRBV29-1 with TRBJ2-7; 11 nucleotides agree with TRBD2. This CDR3 spans 13 amino acids. Germline CDR1 is SQVTM and CDR2 is ANQGSEA. Trimming took 6 bases from V and 2 from J; bases not matched to a gene: 3. CDR3 sequence (DNA): TGCAGCGTAGGGACTAGCGGAACCTACGAGCAGTACTTC. Protein product: CSVGTSGTYEQYF.

This clonotype was counted ten times or more. V is TRBV2 and J is TRBJ2-1, with D perhaps being TRBD1 or TRBD2 (6 bases each). The CDR3 contains 15 residues. V was trimmed by 7 bases and J by 2 bases, leaving 15 bases between them. Germline CDR1 reads SNHLY; CDR2 reads FYNNEI. The CDR3 nucleotides read TGTGCCAGCAAAGGGGGGACGGAGGCCTACAATGAGCAGTTCTTC. Translated, it gives CASKGGTEAYNEQFF.

This clonotype was found once. V gene TRBV30 combines with J gene TRBJ2-3, with D hard to call. CDR3 length equals 12 residues. The ends were cut back, 4 bases at V and 0 bases at J, with 5 bases in the middle. CDR1 is GTSNPN and CDR2 is SVGIG in the germline V gene (reference sequence). CDR3 sequence (DNA): TGTGCCTGGACGGTTAGCACAGATACGCAGTATTTT. It translates to CAWTVSTDTQYF.

The chain employs TRBV3-1 and TRBJ1-5, with D hard to call. Germline CDR1 LGHDT, CDR2 YNNKEL (reference sequence). V was pared by 0 bases and J by 2 bases, with 8 bases between. The CDR3 extends over 15 amino acids. CDR3 in DNA: TGTGCCAGCAGCCAAGACTTGTCAGGCAATCAGCCCCAGCATTTT. The encoded protein is CASSQDLSGNQPQHF.

This clonotype was seen more than once but under ten times. The rearrangement joins TRBV7-2 to TRBJ2-3; 8 nucleotides line up with TRBD1. From germline, CDR1 is SGHTA and CDR2 FQGNSA. The CDR3 length is 15 residues. V dropped 4 bases and J dropped 6; count of bases not matched to a gene: 9. The CDR3 DNA reads as TGTGCCAGCAGCTCCACTAGACAGGGGTTTGATACGCAGTATTTT. The encoded protein is CASSSTRQGFDTQYF.